The 3 T cell receptor beta chains in this list originate from one sample, sequenced in a study of blood T cell repertoires in COVID-19. TCRdb's copy holds only in-frame clones and misses some; the assay was immunoSEQ multiplex PCR. The table lists approximately 110,000 clones, over 80% of them singletons. The specimen sequenced was peripheral blood. These receptor sequences come from a woman in her sixties or seventies with acute or convalescent COVID-19.

This rearrangement joins TRBV7-2 to TRBJ2-7; 9 positions agree with TRBD2. Germline V gene data show CDR1 as SGHTA and CDR2 as FQGNSA. With 3 bases clipped from V and 0 bases from J, the junction kept 3 bases outside the gene matches. This CDR3 contains 15 residues. In DNA, the CDR3 is TGTGCCAGCAGCTTCGATAGCGGGAGCTCCTACGAGCAGTACTTC. This gives the protein CASSFDSGSSYEQYF.

The rearrangement links TRBV5-1 to TRBJ1-1; D gene ambiguous. The germline V gene has CDR1 SGHRS and CDR2 YFSETQ. V lost 4 bases and J 1 base, leaving 14 bases between the germline ends. The CDR3 is made up of 15 amino acids. The CDR3 reads CASSLDGVSNTEAFF. The CDR3, as DNA: TGCGCCAGCAGCCTGGACGGAGTGTCGAACACTGAAGCTTTCTTT.

As to this clone: This sample includes further DNA sequences coding for the same CDR3. This chain links TRBV28 with TRBJ2-3; maybe TRBD2 (6 bases). Trimming shortened V by 6 bases and J by 2 bases, and 15 bases separated the two germline ends. The CDR3 is 15 residues long. Germline CDR1 is MDHEN and CDR2 is SYDVKM. CDR3 in amino acids: CASSPSGTSTDTQYF. CDR3 coding DNA: TGTGCCAGCAGCCCGTCTGGGACTTCCACAGATACGCAGTATTTT.